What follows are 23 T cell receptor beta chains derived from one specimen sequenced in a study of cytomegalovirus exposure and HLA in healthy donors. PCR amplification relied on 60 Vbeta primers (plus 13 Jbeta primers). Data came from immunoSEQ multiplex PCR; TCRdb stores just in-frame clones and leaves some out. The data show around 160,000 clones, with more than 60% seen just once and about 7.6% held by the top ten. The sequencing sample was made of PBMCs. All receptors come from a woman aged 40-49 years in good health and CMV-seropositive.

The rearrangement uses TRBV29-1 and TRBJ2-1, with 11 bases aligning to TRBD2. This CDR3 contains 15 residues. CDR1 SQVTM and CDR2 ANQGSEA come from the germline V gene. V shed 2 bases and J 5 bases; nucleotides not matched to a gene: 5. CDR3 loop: CSVELGLAVDNEQFF. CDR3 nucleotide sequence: TGCAGCGTTGAATTGGGACTAGCGGTAGACAATGAGCAGTTCTTC.

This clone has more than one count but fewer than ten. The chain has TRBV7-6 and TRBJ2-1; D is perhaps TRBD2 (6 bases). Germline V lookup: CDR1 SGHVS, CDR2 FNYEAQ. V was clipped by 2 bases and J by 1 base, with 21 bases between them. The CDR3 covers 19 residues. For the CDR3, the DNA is TGTGCCAGCAGCTTAAGGGGAGGAAATGCAAGAGGGTCCTACAATGAGCAGTTCTTC. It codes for CASSLRGGNARGSYNEQFF.

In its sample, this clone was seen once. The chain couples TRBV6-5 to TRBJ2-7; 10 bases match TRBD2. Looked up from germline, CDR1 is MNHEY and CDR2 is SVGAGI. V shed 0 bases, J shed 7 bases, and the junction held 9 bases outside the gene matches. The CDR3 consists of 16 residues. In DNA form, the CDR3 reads TGTGCCAGCAGTTACTCTCTAGCGGGAGTTTCGTGGGAGCAGTACTTC. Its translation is CASSYSLAGVSWEQYF.

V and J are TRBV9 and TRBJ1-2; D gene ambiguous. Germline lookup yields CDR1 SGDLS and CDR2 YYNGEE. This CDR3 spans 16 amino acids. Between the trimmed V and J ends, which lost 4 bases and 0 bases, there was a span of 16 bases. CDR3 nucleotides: TGTGCCAGCAGCTCCCAAGGGAGGGCTACTAACTATGGCTACACCTTC. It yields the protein CASSSQGRATNYGYTF.

The CDR3 loop reads CASSQDRQGGYEQYF. CDR3 sequence (DNA): TGCGCCAGCAGCCAAGATCGACAGGGGGGCTACGAGCAGTACTTC. The chain carries TRBV4-1 and TRBJ2-5; 9 nucleotides agree with TRBD1. The J call may be mistaken, given a closer DNA end match to TRBJ2-7. Germline loops: CDR1 MGHRA, CDR2 YSYEKL. This CDR3 region has 15 residues.

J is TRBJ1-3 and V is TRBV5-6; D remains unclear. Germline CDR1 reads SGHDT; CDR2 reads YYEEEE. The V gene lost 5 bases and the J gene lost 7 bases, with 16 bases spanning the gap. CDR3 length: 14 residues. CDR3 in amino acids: CASSRPLVSNTIYF. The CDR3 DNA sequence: TGTGCCAGCAGTCGGCCTCTCGTTAGCAACACCATATATTTT. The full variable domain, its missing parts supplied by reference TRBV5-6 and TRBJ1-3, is DAGVTQSPTHLIKTRGQQVTLRCSPKSGHDTVSWYQQALGQGPQFIFQYYEEEERQRGNFPDRFSGHQFPNYSSELNVNALLLGDSALYLCASSRPLVSNTIYFGEGSWLTVV.

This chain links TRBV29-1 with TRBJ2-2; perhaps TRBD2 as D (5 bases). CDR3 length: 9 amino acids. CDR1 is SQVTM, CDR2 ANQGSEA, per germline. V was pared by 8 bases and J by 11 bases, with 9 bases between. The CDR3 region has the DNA TGCAGCTGCCGGGATGAGCTGTTTTTT. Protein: CSCRDELFF.

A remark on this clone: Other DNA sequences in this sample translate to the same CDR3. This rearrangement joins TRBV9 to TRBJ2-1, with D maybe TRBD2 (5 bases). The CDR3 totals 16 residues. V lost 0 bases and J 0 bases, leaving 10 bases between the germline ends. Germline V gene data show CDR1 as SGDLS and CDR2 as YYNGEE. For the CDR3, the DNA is TGTGCCAGCAGCGTAGACAGCGGACCCTCCTACAATGAGCAGTTCTTC. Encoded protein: CASSVDSGPSYNEQFF.

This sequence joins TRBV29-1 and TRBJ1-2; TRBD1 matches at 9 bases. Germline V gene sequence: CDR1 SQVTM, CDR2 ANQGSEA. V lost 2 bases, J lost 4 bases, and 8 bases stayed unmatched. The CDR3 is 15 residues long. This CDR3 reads CSVEHRTGALYGYTF. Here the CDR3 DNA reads TGCAGCGTTGAACACCGGACAGGGGCCCTCTATGGCTACACCTTC.

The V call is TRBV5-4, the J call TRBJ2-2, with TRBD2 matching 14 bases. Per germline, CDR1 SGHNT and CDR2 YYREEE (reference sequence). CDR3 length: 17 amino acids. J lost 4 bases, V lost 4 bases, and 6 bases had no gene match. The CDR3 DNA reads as TGTGCCAGCAGCCTGACTAGCGGGAGGGCGGGCACCGGGGAGCTGTTTTTT. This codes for CASSLTSGRAGTGELFF.

CDR3 loop: CASSVRTVEKLFF. The CDR3 nucleotides read TGTGCCAGCAGTGTCCGGACAGTTGAAAAACTGTTTTTT. This chain connects TRBV27 to TRBJ1-4; D possibly corresponds to TRBD1 (6 bases). The CDR3 length is 13 residues. Germline V gene sequence: CDR1 MNHEY, CDR2 SMNVEV (reference sequence). Deletions cut 5 bases from V and 7 bases from J, with 11 bases between.

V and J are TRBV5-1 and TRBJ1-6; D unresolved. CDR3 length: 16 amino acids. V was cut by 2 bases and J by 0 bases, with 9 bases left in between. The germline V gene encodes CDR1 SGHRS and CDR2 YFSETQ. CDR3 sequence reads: CASSFEPSSYNSPLHF. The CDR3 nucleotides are TGCGCCAGCAGCTTCGAGCCGAGCTCCTATAATTCACCCCTCCACTTT.

The CDR3 is CASSFGRDQPQHF. The CDR3 coding sequence is TGTGCCAGCAGTTTCGGCCGGGATCAGCCCCAGCATTTT. This chain links TRBV28 with TRBJ1-5; no clear D gene. The germline V and J ends were trimmed by 3 bases and 5 bases, with 8 bases remaining between them. The germline V gene encodes CDR1 MDHEN and CDR2 SYDVKM. This CDR3 region has 13 residues.

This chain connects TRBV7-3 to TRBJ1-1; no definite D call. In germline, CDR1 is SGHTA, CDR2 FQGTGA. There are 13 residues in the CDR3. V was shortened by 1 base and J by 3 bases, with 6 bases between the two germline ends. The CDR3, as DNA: TGTGCCAGCAGCTTAAATGGAGACACTGAAGCTTTCTTT. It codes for CASSLNGDTEAFF.

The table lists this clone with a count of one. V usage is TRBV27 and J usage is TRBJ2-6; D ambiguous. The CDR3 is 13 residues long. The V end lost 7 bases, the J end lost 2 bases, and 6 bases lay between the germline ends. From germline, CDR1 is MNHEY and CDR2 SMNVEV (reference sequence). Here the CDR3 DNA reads TGTGCCAGCAAACTAACTGGGGCCAACGTCCTGACTTTC. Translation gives CASKLTGANVLTF.

This CDR3 reads CASSAGTGASTDTQYF. The CDR3 nucleotides read TGTGCCAGCAGTGCCGGGACAGGCGCTAGCACAGATACGCAGTATTTT. V and J are TRBV25-1 and TRBJ2-3; 8 bases align to TRBD1. Germline assignment: CDR1 MGHDK and CDR2 SYGVNS. The length of the CDR3 is 16 residues. The V segment lost 4 bases and the J segment 0 bases; nucleotides outside the gene matches: 6.

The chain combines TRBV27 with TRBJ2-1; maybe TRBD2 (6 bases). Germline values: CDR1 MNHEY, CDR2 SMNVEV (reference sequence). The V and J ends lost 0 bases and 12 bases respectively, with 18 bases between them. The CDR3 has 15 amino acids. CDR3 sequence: CASSLSSGLYLGQFF. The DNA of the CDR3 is TGTGCCAGCAGTTTATCGTCGGGACTCTACTTGGGGCAGTTCTTC.

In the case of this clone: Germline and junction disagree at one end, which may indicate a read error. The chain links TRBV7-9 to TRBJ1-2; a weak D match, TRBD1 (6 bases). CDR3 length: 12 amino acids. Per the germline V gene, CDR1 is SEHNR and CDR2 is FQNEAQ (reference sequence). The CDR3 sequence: CSSRPQGYGYTF. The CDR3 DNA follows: TGTTCCAGCAGACCACAGGGCTATGGCTACACCTTC.

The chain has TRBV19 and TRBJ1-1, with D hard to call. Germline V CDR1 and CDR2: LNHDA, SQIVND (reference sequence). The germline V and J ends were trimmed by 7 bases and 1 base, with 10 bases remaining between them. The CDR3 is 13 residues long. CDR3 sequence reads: CASTTASNTEAFF. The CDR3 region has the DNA TGTGCCAGTACCACAGCTTCGAACACTGAAGCTTTCTTT.

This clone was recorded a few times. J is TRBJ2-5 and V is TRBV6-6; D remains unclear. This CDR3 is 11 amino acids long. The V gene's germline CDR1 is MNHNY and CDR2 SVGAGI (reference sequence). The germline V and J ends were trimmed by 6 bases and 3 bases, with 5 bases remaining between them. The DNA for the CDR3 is TGTGCCAGCAGCGAGAAAGAGACCCAGTACTTC. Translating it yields CASSEKETQYF.

CDR3 bases: TGTGCCAGCAGTCCGGACAGGGGGCTTGGCTACACCTTC. It yields the protein CASSPDRGLGYTF. This chain uses TRBV6-5 with TRBJ1-2, with 11 positions matching TRBD1. The trim removed 5 bases at V and 7 bases at J, leaving 3 bases unmatched. The CDR3 is 13 amino acids. Germline assignment: CDR1 MNHEY and CDR2 SVGAGI.

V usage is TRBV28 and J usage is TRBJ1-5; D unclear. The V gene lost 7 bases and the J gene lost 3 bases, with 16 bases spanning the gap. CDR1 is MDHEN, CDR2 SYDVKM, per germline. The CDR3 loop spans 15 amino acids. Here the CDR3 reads CASNRRGQINQPQHF. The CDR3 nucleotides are TGTGCCAGCAATCGCCGCGGGCAGATCAATCAGCCCCAGCATTTT.

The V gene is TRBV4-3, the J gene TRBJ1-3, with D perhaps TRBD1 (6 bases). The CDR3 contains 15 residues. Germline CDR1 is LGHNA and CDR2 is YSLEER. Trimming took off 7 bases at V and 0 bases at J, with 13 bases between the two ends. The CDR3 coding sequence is TGCGCCAGCACCTCGGACAGCTCCTCTGGAAACACCATATATTTT. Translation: CASTSDSSSGNTIYF.